This TCR beta chain emerged from a study of cytomegalovirus exposure and HLA in healthy donors. Study at large: The study's early data release held 80 million to 95 million unique TCRs from HLA-typed donors.

Use of 60 Vbeta and 13 Jbeta primers characterized the PCR. The method was immunoSEQ multiplex PCR; TCRdb's version includes in-frame clones alone and lacks a portion of them. There are some 130,000 clones in the sample; 80% to 90% occur only once, and approximately 11% lies in the top ten. In this sample, this clone turned up a few times. As yet, its antigen is unknown. General observations from the study: TCR beta sequences reportedly predicted most subjects' HLA-A and HLA-B alleles accurately.

The receptor's source is a male donor in good health and CMV-seropositive. Source material: PBMCs.

CDR3 sequence: CASSEWSGTEAFF. CDR3 DNA: TGTGCCAGCAGTGAATGGAGTGGCACTGAAGCTTTCTTT. The chain joins TRBV25-1 to TRBJ1-1; D remains ambiguous. CDR1 and CDR2 (germline): MGHDK, SYGVNS. Trimming pared 1 base from V and 4 bases from J, leaving 7 bases between. The CDR3 contains 13 residues.